This TCR beta chain is from a study of blood T cell repertoires in COVID-19. The wider study: COVID-19 samples, acute and convalescent, were from the United States, Italy and Spain. The cDNA or gDNA used as material had been derived from T cells, B-cell-depleted T cells, or PBMCs.

In the original analysis: The authors estimated nucleated cell counts from reference gene primer amplification. Produced via immunoSEQ multiplex PCR; TCRdb's table is partial and in-frame only. V and J calls and clone size follow that table, whereas D and trimming were derived from the DNA. The table lists about 300,000 clones, roughly 88% of them singletons. V was shortened by 5 bases and J by 4 bases, with 14 bases between the two germline ends. The CDR3 contains 14 residues. CDR1 and CDR2 from the germline V gene are SNHLY and FYNNEI. Sequencing was carried out using peripheral blood. The sequence was collected from a young woman who had recovered from COVID-19. The chain uses TRBV2 and TRBJ1-2, with TRBD1 as a possible D gene (6 bases). CDR3 nucleotides: TGTGCCAGCAGTCTTTCGGACAGATCCTATGGCTACACCTTC. Its protein product is CASSLSDRSYGYTF.